These 9 T cell receptor beta chains were sequenced from one sample in a study of PD-L1 blockade in urothelial cancer. TCRdb keeps only in-frame clones here, not all; method: immunoSEQ multiplex PCR. The data contain about 50,000 clones, approximately 81% of them seen just once; the ten biggest clones take up roughly 4%. As for time point: pretreatment peripheral blood. The sample was PBMCs, taken around atezolizumab (anti-PD-L1) treatment. Receptors were obtained from a man aged 65 to 85 with urothelial cancer.

V and J are TRBV5-1 and TRBJ1-1; 10 bases line up with TRBD1. The CDR3 consists of 16 residues. Germline lookup yields CDR1 SGHRS and CDR2 YFSETQ. The V gene end was trimmed by 3 bases and the J gene end by 0 bases; junction bases not matched to a gene: 5. CDR3 in DNA: TGCGCCAGCAGCTACGGGACAGGGGTCCTGAACACTGAAGCTTTCTTT. Its protein is CASSYGTGVLNTEAFF.

This clone came up a few times. This sample also contains other DNA sequences that code for the same CDR3. The J gene is TRBJ1-3, the V gene TRBV7-6; 8 positions agree with TRBD1. CDR1 SGHVS and CDR2 FNYEAQ come from the germline V gene. Trimming removed 1 base from V and 7 bases from J; junction bases left unmatched: 0. CDR3 length: 13 amino acids. The CDR3 coding sequence is TGTGCCAGCAGCTTAGGACAGGGGAACACCATATATTTT. Translation: CASSLGQGNTIYF.

V gene TRBV5-4 combines with J gene TRBJ2-2; the match to TRBD2 covers 12 bases. The CDR3 covers 16 residues. Unmatched junction bases numbered 5, after V lost 3 bases and J lost 5 bases. CDR1 is SGHNT and CDR2 is YYREEE in the germline V gene (reference sequence). The CDR3 DNA reads TGTGCCAGCAGCTCGACTAGCGGGAGTGGAACCGGGGAGCTGTTTTTT. Translating it yields CASSSTSGSGTGELFF.

CDR3 protein: CASSLGGQGSGELFF. CDR3 bases: TGTGCCAGCAGCCTCGGGGGACAGGGTAGCGGGGAGCTGTTTTTT. The genes are TRBV28 and TRBJ2-2, with TRBD1 matching 9 bases. The germline V gene has CDR1 MDHEN and CDR2 SYDVKM. The V and J ends lost 6 bases and 7 bases, in that order; junction bases with no gene match: 9. The CDR3 has 15 amino acids.

The gene calls are TRBV5-1 and TRBJ1-3, with TRBD1 identical over 7 bases. Germline V gene lookup returns CDR1 SGHRS and CDR2 YFSETQ. There are 16 residues in the CDR3. V lost 1 base, J lost 4 bases, and 8 bases stayed unmatched. The CDR3: CASSLLPRDRGNTIYF. The CDR3 DNA is TGCGCCAGCAGCTTGTTACCCCGGGACAGAGGAAACACCATATATTTT.

This chain connects TRBV18 to TRBJ1-1, with D perhaps TRBD1 (5 bases). Trimming took 5 bases from V and 11 from J, leaving 24 bases between them. The germline CDR1 and CDR2 sequences are KGHSH and LQKENI. The CDR3 sequence is 15 residues long. Written as DNA, the CDR3 is TGTGCCAGCTCAACGGAGGACCGGGTCGGGGGATGGGCTTTCTTT. Encoded protein: CASSTEDRVGGWAFF.

The rearrangement links TRBV18 to TRBJ2-7, with 7 bases fitting TRBD1. Germline CDR1 is KGHSH and CDR2 is LQKENI. Unmatched junction bases numbered 6, after V lost 3 bases and J lost 4 bases. The CDR3 is 14 residues long. The CDR3 DNA reads as TGTGCCAGCTCACCCGGGACAGCTATGTACGAGCAGTACTTC. Amino acids: CASSPGTAMYEQYF. Drawing the rest from reference TRBV18 and TRBJ2-7, the complete variable domain is NAGVMQNPRHLVRRRGQEARLRCSPMKGHSHVYWYRQLPEEGLKFMVYLQKENIIDESGMPKERFSAEFPKEGPSILRIQQVVRGDSAAYFCASSPGTAMYEQYFGPGTRLTVT.

This sequence joins TRBV27 and TRBJ2-2, with a weak D call TRBD1 (5 bases). Trimming left V 0 bases short and J 6 bases short, with 8 bases between. The CDR3 consists of 14 residues. Germline-derived CDR1 and CDR2 are MNHEY and SMNVEV (reference sequence). The CDR3, as DNA: TGTGCCAGCAGTTTATCGACAGCCCCCGGGGAGCTGTTTTTT. As protein: CASSLSTAPGELFF.

This clone was recorded only once. This chain connects TRBV7-2 to TRBJ1-5, with TRBD1 matching 9 bases. This CDR3 is 19 amino acids long. Germline CDR1 and CDR2: SGHTA and FQGNSA. After removal of 1 base from V and 2 bases from J, the junction contained 12 bases not matched to a gene. CDR3 coding DNA: TGTGCCAGCAGCTTAGGGATCGACAGGGGGGAGTTGGGCAATCAGCCCCAGCATTTT. This translates into CASSLGIDRGELGNQPQHF.